The clone carrying this TCR beta chain has just a few counts. The V and J ends lost 6 bases and 0 bases respectively, with 12 bases between them. The V gene's germline CDR1 is MNHEY and CDR2 SVGAGI. There are 15 residues in the CDR3. The sample originates from a study of blood T cell repertoires in COVID-19. Study at large: The cDNA or gDNA used as material had been derived from T cells, B-cell-depleted T cells, or PBMCs.

In the source study's methods: Amplification from reference gene primers served as the basis for estimated nucleated cell counts. Assay used: immunoSEQ multiplex PCR; TCRdb lists only in-frame clones, some missing. That table supplies the V and J calls and clone size; D and trimming were determined from the DNA. In the table there are approximately 200,000 clones, more than 75% of which are singletons. The origin of this receptor is a man between 45 and 60 years old who had recovered from COVID-19. Sequenced material: peripheral blood. The chain combines TRBV6-5 with TRBJ2-1; tentative D call: TRBD2 (6 bases). The CDR3 sequence: CASSLGRGSYNEQFF. The CDR3 nucleotides are TGTGCCAGCAGCTTAGGGCGGGGCTCCTACAATGAGCAGTTCTTC.